Each of the 32 T cell receptor beta chains below was sequenced from the same sample in a study of T cells in Graves' hyperthyroidism and ophthalmopathy. RNA transcripts yielded amplified TCR beta CDR3 regions. The TCR CDR3 first-round RT-PCR relied on the HTBI primer set. TCRdb called the multiplex PCR reads again in MiXCR, with one record for every CDR3 protein. Of hundreds of thousands of distinct CDR3 sequences listed, roughly 15% are singletons. The material sequenced was blood. The receptor set was obtained from a woman aged 35 to 49 with Graves' ophthalmopathy.

This rearrangement joins TRBV6-2 or TRBV6-3 to TRBJ2-6, with TRBD2 as a possible D gene (6 bases). From germline, CDR1 is MNHEY and CDR2 SVGEGT. Trimming took off 0 bases at V and 5 bases at J, with 17 bases between the two ends. The length of the CDR3 is 18 residues. The CDR3 sequence is CASSYSGGGRSRANVLTF. The CDR3 region has the DNA TGTGCCAGCAGTTACTCGGGGGGTGGGAGATCGAGGGCCAACGTCCTGACTTTC.

V and J are TRBV18 and TRBJ1-1; the D gene is possibly TRBD1 (5 bases). The germline CDR1 and CDR2 sequences are KGHSH and LQKENI. The CDR3 extends over 14 amino acids. Trimming left V 3 bases short and J 5 bases short, with 13 bases between. The CDR3: CASSPIRGRTEAFF. The CDR3 coding sequence is TGTGCCAGCTCACCCATAAGGGGAAGAACTGAAGCTTTCTTT.

This clonotype was counted between two and nine times. The chain recombines TRBV5-4 with TRBJ2-7; D not resolved. With 4 bases removed from V and 7 bases from J, the gap between germline ends came to 9 bases. CDR1 and CDR2 (germline): SGHNT, YYREEE (reference sequence). This CDR3 is 11 amino acids long. CDR3 in DNA: TGTGCCAGCAGCGCGTTCGGGGAGCAGTACTTC. Its protein product is CASSAFGEQYF.

Ten or more counts support this clonotype. V and J are TRBV7-2 and TRBJ2-6; 8 bases are a match to TRBD1. This CDR3 region has 18 residues. Losses at the gene ends were 8 bases for V and 2 bases for J; bases not matched to a gene: 14. CDR1 SGHTA and CDR2 FQGNSA come from the germline V gene. In DNA, the CDR3 is TGTGCCAGCTTGGGGTTGGGGACAGGTGCTCCTGGGGCCAACGTCCTGACTTTC. Protein: CASLGLGTGAPGANVLTF. Filled out from reference TRBV7-2 and TRBJ2-6, the complete variable domain reads GAGVSQSPSNKVTEKGKDVELRCDPISGHTALYWYRQSLGQGLEFLIYFQGNSAPDKSGLPSDRFSAERTGGSVSTLTIQRTQQEDSAVYLCASLGLGTGAPGANVLTFGAGSRLTVL.

This clonotype was counted ten times or more. V gene TRBV27 combines with J gene TRBJ2-4; TRBD1 matches 7 bases. This CDR3 is 17 amino acids long. From germline, CDR1 is MNHEY and CDR2 SMNVEV (reference sequence). With V trimmed by 2 bases and J by 0 bases, 7 bases remained unmatched. The CDR3 loop is CASSLIPGGSAKNIQYF. The CDR3 coding sequence is TGTGCCAGCAGTTTAATCCCAGGGGGTTCAGCCAAAAACATTCAGTACTTC.

This clonotype came up many times. Written as DNA, the CDR3 is TGTGCCAGCAGTTTGACAGTGCCTAACTATGGCTACACCTTC. Protein sequence: CASSLTVPNYGYTF. J is TRBJ1-2 and V is TRBV12-3 or TRBV12-4; perhaps TRBD1 as D (5 bases). The CDR3 length is 14 residues. The V and J ends lost 3 bases and 0 bases respectively, with 8 bases between them.

In this sample, this clonotype turned up a few times. The gene calls are TRBV10-3 and TRBJ2-7, with 9 positions matching TRBD1. Losses at the gene ends were 11 bases for V and 3 bases for J; bases not matched to a gene: 11. Per the germline V gene, CDR1 is ENHRY and CDR2 is SYGVKD. CDR3 size: 14 residues. The CDR3 nucleotides read TGTGCCGCTCGGCCCCGGACAGGGGACTACGAGCAGTACTTC. This gives the protein CAARPRTGDYEQYF.

This clonotype has a count of ten or more. CDR3 DNA: TGTGCCAGCAGTTGGAGCTCCTACGAGCAGTACTTC. Protein: CASSWSSYEQYF. The chain links TRBV28 to TRBJ2-7; D is undetermined. CDR1 is MDHEN, CDR2 SYDVKM, per germline. The CDR3 spans 12 residues. Deletions cut 4 bases from V and 0 bases from J, with 4 bases between.

This clonotype was counted only a few times. The chain links TRBV19 to TRBJ1-3, with D perhaps TRBD1 (5 bases). V dropped 5 bases and J dropped 2 bases, with 16 bases sitting between them. Germline CDR1 reads LNHDA; CDR2 reads SQIVND (reference sequence). The CDR3 sequence is 16 residues long. The CDR3 region has the DNA TGTGCCAGTAGTGACCCCGCACAGGCCCCTGGAAACACCATATATTTT. It specifies CASSDPAQAPGNTIYF.

The chain employs TRBV29-1 and TRBJ1-5; TRBD1 matches 7 bases. V was pared by 7 bases and J by 5 bases, with 5 bases of the junction left unmatched. The length of the CDR3 is 12 residues. Germline V gives CDR1 SQVTM, CDR2 ANQGSEA. For the CDR3, the DNA is TGCAGCGCAGCCGGGACAGATCAGCCCCAGCATTTT. Protein: CSAAGTDQPQHF.

This clonotype was seen repeatedly, ten times or more. The chain uses TRBV10-3 and TRBJ2-2; TRBD2 matches 8 bases. Per germline, CDR1 ENHRY and CDR2 SYGVKD. The CDR3 contains 15 residues. After removal of 2 bases from V and 5 bases from J, the junction contained 4 bases not matched to a gene. The CDR3 DNA reads as TGTGCCATCAGTGAGGGTACTAGCGGTACCGGGGAGCTGTTTTTT. It specifies CAISEGTSGTGELFF.

V and J are TRBV7-2 and TRBJ2-3; maybe TRBD2 (6 bases). Germline V gives CDR1 SGHTA, CDR2 FQGNSA. The CDR3 is made up of 14 amino acids. The ends were cut back, 1 base at V and 8 bases at J, with 13 bases in the middle. The CDR3 reads CASSLVRLDGTQYF. CDR3 bases: TGTGCCAGCAGCTTAGTTCGACTAGACGGTACGCAGTATTTT.

Ten or more counts support this clonotype. Because the CDR3 is missing its conserved closing phenylalanine or tryptophan, this is likely a read error. The V gene is TRBV12-3 or TRBV12-4, the J gene TRBJ1-1, with a possible D match to TRBD1 (6 bases). V shed 5 bases and J shed 2 bases, with 9 bases lying between them. This CDR3 has 13 amino acids. CDR3 sequence reads: CASSQQGNTEAFL. In DNA form, the CDR3 reads TGTGCCAGCAGTCAACAGGGTAACACTGAAGCTTTCCTT.

This clonotype was seen many times. The chain joins TRBV28 to TRBJ1-1, with a weak D call TRBD1 (5 bases). Germline CDR1 reads MDHEN; CDR2 reads SYDVKM. The V end lost 8 bases, the J end lost 0 bases, and 13 bases lay between the germline ends. CDR3 size: 14 residues. Here the CDR3 DNA reads TGTGCCAGCGGTCGGACAAGAATGAACACTGAAGCTTTCTTT. Translation: CASGRTRMNTEAFF.

This clonotype was recorded many times. The rearrangement links TRBV11-1 to TRBJ2-3, with TRBD2 matching 14 bases. Germline V gene sequence: CDR1 SGHAT, CDR2 FQDESV (reference sequence). The CDR3 sequence is 15 residues long. The V segment lost 5 bases and the J segment 4 bases; nucleotides outside the gene matches: 2. In nucleotides, the CDR3 is TGTGCCAGCAGCGGGGGACTAGCGGGAGCAGATACGCAGTATTTT. It encodes CASSGGLAGADTQYF.

This clonotype showed up many times. This chain connects TRBV12-3 or TRBV12-4 to TRBJ1-1, with a weak D call TRBD1 (6 bases). The CDR3 is 16 residues long. The V end was cut by 3 bases, the J end by 1 base, with 15 bases between. The CDR3 coding sequence is TGTGCCAGCAGTTTGAGCCCAGCGGACAGGAACACTGAAGCTTTCTTT. This translates into CASSLSPADRNTEAFF.

This clonotype was seen many times. The rearrangement uses TRBV6-1 and TRBJ2-7; 8 bases agree with TRBD1. CDR1 is MNHNS and CDR2 is SASEGT in the germline V gene. The V and J ends lost 4 bases and 2 bases, in that order; junction bases with no gene match: 4. CDR3 length equals 14 residues. CDR3 amino acids: CASSVRTGPYEQYF. DNA of the CDR3: TGTGCCAGCAGTGTCCGGACAGGGCCCTACGAGCAGTACTTC.

The gene calls are TRBV10-3 and TRBJ2-7, with 10 bases that match TRBD1. Trimming removed 8 bases from V and 2 bases from J; junction bases left unmatched: 6. The CDR3 runs 14 residues. Germline V gene sequence: CDR1 ENHRY, CDR2 SYGVKD. CDR3 loop: CAIATGQGTYEQYF. As DNA, the CDR3 is TGTGCCATCGCAACGGGACAGGGGACCTACGAGCAGTACTTC.

At least ten counts were recorded for this clonotype. The genes are TRBV29-1 and TRBJ1-2; 7 nucleotides line up with TRBD1. The CDR3 runs to 13 residues. Germline CDR1 and CDR2: SQVTM and ANQGSEA. Losses at the gene ends were 7 bases for V and 4 bases for J; bases not matched to a gene: 9. The CDR3 nucleotides are TGCAGCGCTATACAGGGGATCGGCTATGGCTACACCTTC. This sequence encodes CSAIQGIGYGYTF. The whole variable domain, filled in from reference TRBV29-1 and TRBJ1-2, reads SAVISQKPSRDICQRGTSLTIQCQVDSQVTMMFWYRQQPGQSLTLIATANQGSEATYESGFVIDKFPISRPNLTFSTLTVSNMSPEDSSIYLCSAIQGIGYGYTFGSGTRLTVV.

This clonotype appeared a few times. This sequence joins TRBV28 and TRBJ1-1; D is unclear. The CDR3 spans 11 residues. The germline CDR1 and CDR2 sequences are MDHEN and SYDVKM. The V end lost 5 bases, the J end lost 11 bases, and 12 bases lay between the germline ends. In DNA, the CDR3 is TGTGCCAGCAGTGAAGGGAGAAGGGCTTTCTTT. This translates into CASSEGRRAFF.

This clonotype was seen at least ten times. The chain is built from TRBV2 and TRBJ1-1, with D possibly TRBD1 on 5 matching bases. Trimming stripped 8 bases from V and 1 base from J, with 11 bases between. The CDR3 spans 13 residues. Germline CDR1 and CDR2: SNHLY and FYNNEI. The CDR3 region has the DNA TGTGCCAGCGCTTTAGGGGCGAACACTGAAGCTTTCTTT. Translating it yields CASALGANTEAFF.

The J gene is TRBJ1-1, the V gene TRBV27; D possibly corresponds to TRBD1 (5 bases). The CDR3 totals 16 residues. Trimming took off 2 bases at V and 1 base at J, with 14 bases between the two ends. CDR1 MNHEY and CDR2 SMNVEV come from the germline V gene (reference sequence). The CDR3 sequence is CASSLIGARKNTEAFF. DNA of the CDR3: TGTGCCAGCAGTTTAATCGGGGCGCGGAAGAACACTGAAGCTTTCTTT.

The chain carries TRBV27 and TRBJ1-1; D is unclear. The length of the CDR3 is 14 residues. With 6 bases removed from V and 0 bases from J, the gap between germline ends came to 11 bases. CDR1 is MNHEY and CDR2 is SMNVEV in the germline V gene (reference sequence). CDR3 in amino acids: CASRVEGMNTEAFF. The CDR3 bases are TGTGCCAGCAGGGTAGAGGGTATGAACACTGAAGCTTTCTTT.

This clonotype came up many times. The chain recombines TRBV19 with TRBJ1-5; D uncertain. V lost 3 bases to trimming and J lost 0 bases, with 9 bases between them. CDR1 is LNHDA and CDR2 is SQIVND in the germline V gene (reference sequence). This CDR3 spans 15 amino acids. CDR3 protein: CASSIYPDSNQPQHF. The CDR3 DNA reads as TGTGCCAGTAGTATTTATCCAGATAGCAATCAGCCCCAGCATTTT.

At least ten counts were recorded for this clonotype. The CDR3 DNA sequence: TGTGCCAGCAGTTACTCGAATGTAGCGGGAGGGTCCCAGTACTTC. It yields the protein CASSYSNVAGGSQYF. V usage is TRBV6-5 and J usage is TRBJ2-5; 11 bases agree with TRBD2. Germline CDR1 MNHEY, CDR2 SVGAGI. This CDR3 comprises 15 residues. The J segment lost 9 bases and the V segment lost 0 bases, leaving 6 bases of the junction unmatched.

This clonotype appeared many times. J is TRBJ2-7 and V is TRBV28, with D maybe TRBD1 (5 bases). The V end lost 6 bases, the J end lost 2 bases, and 11 bases lay between the germline ends. Germline CDR1 reads MDHEN; CDR2 reads SYDVKM. This CDR3 contains 13 residues. CDR3: CASSLTAAYEQYF. CDR3 DNA: TGTGCCAGCAGCCTGACAGCTGCCTACGAGCAGTACTTC.

Many counts were recorded for this clonotype. This chain connects TRBV12-3 or TRBV12-4 to TRBJ1-1; D call uncertain. The CDR3 loop spans 15 amino acids. V lost 6 bases, J lost 0 bases, and 14 bases lay in between. CDR3 in DNA: TGTGCCAGCAGACCCAACGGACGGATGAACACTGAAGCTTTCTTT. This sequence encodes CASRPNGRMNTEAFF.

This clonotype was counted many times. The chain carries TRBV2 and TRBJ2-2, with D uncertain. V lost 2 bases and J lost 0, with 10 bases in between. Per germline, CDR1 SNHLY and CDR2 FYNNEI. This CDR3 is 16 amino acids long. This CDR3 reads CASSELEVTNTGELFF. DNA for the CDR3: TGTGCCAGCAGTGAATTGGAAGTTACGAACACCGGGGAGCTGTTTTTT.

This clonotype was seen many times. V is TRBV7-8 and J is TRBJ2-2; no clear D gene. The CDR3 consists of 13 residues. Per the germline V gene, CDR1 is SGHVS and CDR2 is FQNEAQ. Trimming left V 5 bases short and J 5 bases short, with 9 bases between. CDR3: CASSPTATGELFF. CDR3 DNA sequence: TGTGCCAGCAGCCCCACGGCTACCGGGGAGCTGTTTTTT.

This clonotype was seen at least ten times. The V call is TRBV4-1, the J call TRBJ2-7, with D uncertain. Germline V gene data show CDR1 as MGHRA and CDR2 as YSYEKL. Between the trimmed V and J ends, which lost 0 bases and 0 bases, there was a span of 6 bases. The CDR3 has 14 residues. The CDR3 DNA reads as TGCGCCAGCAGCCAAGAATTGGCCTCCTACGAGCAGTACTTC. Amino acid sequence: CASSQELASYEQYF.

Remarks on this clonotype: It may be a read error: a sequence one base away is much more abundant. The V and J genes are TRBV5-1 and TRBJ1-1; no firm D call. This CDR3 region has 12 residues. The germline CDR1 and CDR2 sequences are SGHRS and YFSETQ. The V end lost 4 bases, the J end lost 10 bases, and 14 bases lay between the germline ends. The CDR3 DNA follows: TGCGCCAGCAGCACTCAGGAGGCTGGAGCTTTCTTT. This sequence encodes CASSTQEAGAFF.

This clonotype was detected many times. The chain couples TRBV28 to TRBJ2-1; weak D call: TRBD2 (5 bases). Deletions cut 2 bases from V and 4 bases from J, with 9 bases between. In germline, CDR1 is MDHEN, CDR2 SYDVKM. The CDR3 totals 14 residues. The CDR3 loop is CASSLGGPYNEQFF. The CDR3 DNA follows: TGTGCCAGCAGTTTAGGCGGGCCGTACAATGAGCAGTTCTTC.